Below, 18 T cell receptor beta chains from the same sample are listed, as sequenced in a study of radiotherapy plus CTLA-4 blockade in lung cancer. TCRdb's copy holds only in-frame clones and misses some; the assay was immunoSEQ multiplex PCR. The repertoire holds tens of thousands of clones, with approximately 71% as singletons. The source material was peripheral blood, sampled from a patient treated with radiotherapy plus ipilimumab. The receptors here all came from a human donor with non-small cell lung cancer whose response to radiotherapy plus ipilimumab could not be evaluated.

This clone has just a few counts. The chain is built from TRBV7-3 and TRBJ2-5; D unresolved. Trimming cost V 3 bases and J 1 base, with 15 bases left between them. The CDR3 runs 16 residues. The germline gives CDR1 SGHTA, CDR2 FQGTGA. In DNA, the CDR3 is TGTGCCAGCAGCTTGGAAGCGTTTGGTACCCAAGAGACCCAGTACTTC. Translation: CASSLEAFGTQETQYF. The full variable domain, in which reference TRBV7-3 and TRBJ2-5 provide the parts outside the CDR3, is GAGVSQTPSNKVTEKGKYVELRCDPISGHTALYWYRQSLGQGPEFLIYFQGTGAADDSGLPNDRFFAVRPEGSVSTLKIQRTERGDSAVYLCASSLEAFGTQETQYFGPGTRLLVL.

The rearrangement joins TRBV27 to TRBJ2-5; the D gene is possibly TRBD1 (6 bases). Gene TRBJ2-7 matches the end of the DNA better, so the J call may be wrong. Germline V gives CDR1 MNHEY, CDR2 SMNVEV (reference sequence). This CDR3 is 14 amino acids long. Written as DNA, the CDR3 is TGTGCCAGCAGTTGGGCAGGGGAGAGCTACGAGCAGTACTTC. Translation: CASSWAGESYEQYF.

This chain uses TRBV18 with TRBJ2-1; 9 bases are a match to TRBD1. Losses at the gene ends were 4 bases for V and 7 bases for J; bases not matched to a gene: 2. The CDR3 has 13 residues. CDR1 and CDR2 (germline): KGHSH, LQKENI. The CDR3: CASSQGQGNEQFF. For the CDR3, the DNA is TGTGCCAGCTCACAGGGACAGGGTAATGAGCAGTTCTTC. Full variable domain (rest looked up from reference TRBV18 and TRBJ2-1): NAGVMQNPRHLVRRRGQEARLRCSPMKGHSHVYWYRQLPEEGLKFMVYLQKENIIDESGMPKERFSAEFPKEGPSILRIQQVVRGDSAAYFCASSQGQGNEQFFGPGTRLTVL.

This chain connects TRBV13 to TRBJ2-2; 7 bases fit TRBD2. CDR1 PRHDT and CDR2 FYEKMQ come from the germline V gene (reference sequence). Trimming removed 5 bases from V and 3 bases from J; junction bases left unmatched: 15. CDR3 length: 18 amino acids. The chain's CDR3 is CASSQRRMGRGYTGELFF. CDR3 coding DNA: TGTGCCAGCAGCCAACGGCGGATGGGGCGGGGGTACACCGGGGAGCTGTTTTTT.

The chain links TRBV5-1 to TRBJ2-1; 12 bases are shared with TRBD2. The CDR3 contains 16 residues. Germline trimming cut 4 bases from V and 10 bases from J; bases unmatched to any gene: 12. Germline values: CDR1 SGHRS, CDR2 YFSETQ. CDR3 DNA: TGCGCCAGCAGCCTCTGGACTAGCGGGATAACAAGGGAGCAGTTCTTC. This gives the protein CASSLWTSGITREQFF. The full variable domain, rest sourced from reference TRBV5-1 and TRBJ2-1, is KAGVTQTPRYLIKTRGQQVTLSCSPISGHRSVSWYQQTPGQGLQFLFEYFSETQRNKGNFPGRFSGRQFSNSRSEMNVSTLELGDSALYLCASSLWTSGITREQFFGPGTRLTVL.

This clone has a handful of counts. J is TRBJ1-4 and V is TRBV25-1; 8 bases line up with TRBD1. With V trimmed by 5 bases and J by 7 bases, 9 bases remained unmatched. CDR1 is MGHDK and CDR2 is SYGVNS in the germline V gene. The CDR3 length is 15 residues. CDR3 nucleotides: TGTGCCAGCAGTAAACCGGGACAGGAGGGTGAAAAACTGTTTTTT. Protein: CASSKPGQEGEKLFF.

V gene TRBV7-2 combines with J gene TRBJ2-3; no definite D call. Germline assignment: CDR1 SGHTA and CDR2 FQGNSA. Trimming shortened V by 7 bases and J by 0 bases, and 17 bases separated the two germline ends. The CDR3 consists of 16 residues. The CDR3 coding sequence is TGTGCCAGCACCCTTTACGGGTCCGCTAGCACAGATACGCAGTATTTT. It encodes CASTLYGSASTDTQYF.

The rearrangement uses TRBV7-2 and TRBJ2-3, with D unclear. This CDR3 is 12 amino acids long. Deletions cut 3 bases from V and 2 bases from J, with 3 bases between. Germline V gene data show CDR1 as SGHTA and CDR2 as FQGNSA. The CDR3 is CASSFYTDTQYF. The CDR3 nucleotides read TGTGCCAGCAGCTTCTACACAGATACGCAGTATTTT.

This rearrangement joins TRBV19 to TRBJ2-1; TRBD2 is a possible D gene (6 bases). V was trimmed by 4 bases and J by 0 bases, leaving 16 bases between them. The CDR3 is made up of 17 amino acids. The germline CDR1 and CDR2 sequences are LNHDA and SQIVND (reference sequence). The CDR3 sequence is CASSKVGTQSSYNEQFF. The CDR3 DNA reads TGTGCCAGTAGTAAGGTCGGGACTCAGAGCTCCTACAATGAGCAGTTCTTC.

The genes are TRBV5-1 and TRBJ2-7, with 9 nucleotides matching TRBD1. The V gene's germline CDR1 is SGHRS and CDR2 YFSETQ. This CDR3 comprises 14 residues. J lost 5 bases, V lost 7 bases, and 10 bases had no gene match. CDR3 bases: TGCGCCAGCGAATCCGGGACAGGGTCTAACGAGCAGTACTTC. Translated, it gives CASESGTGSNEQYF.

The chain recombines TRBV13 with TRBJ2-1; 7 bases align to TRBD2. Germline V gene lookup returns CDR1 PRHDT and CDR2 FYEKMQ (reference sequence). The trim removed 6 bases at V and 2 bases at J, leaving 13 bases unmatched. The CDR3 contains 17 residues. CDR3 loop: CASSSRTAGVTYNEQFF. The CDR3 region has the DNA TGTGCCAGCAGTAGTCGGACGGCGGGGGTCACCTACAATGAGCAGTTCTTC. Filled out from reference TRBV13 and TRBJ2-1, the complete variable domain reads AAGVIQSPRHLIKEKRETATLKCYPIPRHDTVYWYQQGPGQDPQFLISFYEKMQSDKGSIPDRFSAQQFSDYHSELNMSSLELGDSALYFCASSSRTAGVTYNEQFFGPGTRLTVL.

V gene TRBV5-4 combines with J gene TRBJ2-5; D perhaps matches TRBD2 (5 bases). CDR1 and CDR2 (germline): SGHNT, YYREEE (reference sequence). V dropped 5 bases and J dropped 0 bases, with 8 bases sitting between them. The CDR3 sequence is 13 residues long. The CDR3 sequence: CASRPGNQETQYF. The CDR3 nucleotides are TGTGCCAGCAGGCCGGGGAACCAAGAGACCCAGTACTTC.

This chain links TRBV6-1 with TRBJ1-4; a weak D match, TRBD1 (5 bases). Trimming left V 3 bases short and J 8 bases short, with 16 bases between. In germline, CDR1 is MNHNS, CDR2 SASEGT. The CDR3 extends over 15 amino acids. Here the CDR3 DNA reads TGTGCCAGCAGTGATGGGGGGAGGCGGCGCGAAAAACTGTTTTTT. It yields the protein CASSDGGRRREKLFF.

The chain has TRBV7-9 and TRBJ1-6; D unresolved. Germline loops: CDR1 SEHNR, CDR2 FQNEAQ (reference sequence). With 4 bases removed from V and 8 bases from J, the gap between germline ends came to 9 bases. This CDR3 comprises 13 residues. This CDR3 is CASSSGWDSPLHF. The CDR3 DNA reads TGTGCCAGCAGCTCCGGGTGGGATTCACCCCTCCACTTT.

The rearrangement joins TRBV7-2 to TRBJ2-7; possible D gene TRBD2, 6 bases. CDR3 size: 15 residues. CDR1 and CDR2 (germline): SGHTA, FQGNSA. V was trimmed by 1 base and J by 5 bases, leaving 15 bases between them. The CDR3 sequence is CASSLGLVRGNEQYF. In DNA form, the CDR3 reads TGTGCCAGCAGCTTAGGACTAGTGAGGGGAAACGAGCAGTACTTC.

The V gene is TRBV5-6, the J gene TRBJ2-3, with 10 bases identical to TRBD1. The CDR3 extends over 17 amino acids. Germline values: CDR1 SGHDT, CDR2 YYEEEE. V was pared by 6 bases and J by 4 bases, with 14 bases of the junction left unmatched. The CDR3 loop is CASTPGQGLGRADTQYF. CDR3 bases: TGTGCCAGCACCCCGGGACAGGGGCTCGGGAGGGCAGATACGCAGTATTTT.

The chain is built from TRBV28 and TRBJ2-7, with TRBD1 matching over 11 bases. This CDR3 has 14 residues. J gave up 3 bases and V 6 bases, and 4 bases lay outside the gene matches. CDR1 and CDR2 (germline): MDHEN, SYDVKM. Here the CDR3 reads CASRSGTGGYEQYF. CDR3 nucleotide sequence: TGTGCCAGCAGATCCGGGACAGGGGGCTACGAGCAGTACTTC. Looking up the rest from reference TRBV28 and TRBJ2-7 gives the full variable domain: DVKVTQSSRYLVKRTGEKVFLECVQDMDHENMFWYRQDPGLGLRLIYFSYDVKMKEKGDIPEGYSVSREKKERFSLILESASTNQTSMYLCASRSGTGGYEQYFGPGTRLTVT.

V gene TRBV5-4 combines with J gene TRBJ2-5; 10 bases are a match to TRBD1. From germline, CDR1 is SGHNT and CDR2 YYREEE (reference sequence). CDR3 size: 16 residues. V was clipped by 0 bases and J by 1 base; unmatched bases: 3. CDR3 sequence reads: CASSLGGQGRQETQYF. CDR3 bases: TGTGCCAGCAGCTTGGGGGGACAGGGGCGCCAAGAGACCCAGTACTTC.